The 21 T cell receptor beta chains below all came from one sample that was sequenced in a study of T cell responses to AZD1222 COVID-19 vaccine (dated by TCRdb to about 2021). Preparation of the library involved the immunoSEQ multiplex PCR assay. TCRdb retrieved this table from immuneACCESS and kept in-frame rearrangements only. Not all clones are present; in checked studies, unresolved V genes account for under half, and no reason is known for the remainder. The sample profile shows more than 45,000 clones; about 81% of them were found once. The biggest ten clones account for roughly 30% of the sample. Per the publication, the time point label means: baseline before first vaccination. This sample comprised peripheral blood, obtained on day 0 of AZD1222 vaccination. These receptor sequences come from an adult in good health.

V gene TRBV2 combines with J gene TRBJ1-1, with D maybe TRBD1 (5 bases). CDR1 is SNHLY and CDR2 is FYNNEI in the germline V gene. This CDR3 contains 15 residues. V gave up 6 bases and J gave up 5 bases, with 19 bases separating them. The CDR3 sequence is CASRGQTELGTEAFF. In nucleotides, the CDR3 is TGTGCCAGCAGGGGTCAGACAGAACTGGGGACTGAAGCTTTCTTT.

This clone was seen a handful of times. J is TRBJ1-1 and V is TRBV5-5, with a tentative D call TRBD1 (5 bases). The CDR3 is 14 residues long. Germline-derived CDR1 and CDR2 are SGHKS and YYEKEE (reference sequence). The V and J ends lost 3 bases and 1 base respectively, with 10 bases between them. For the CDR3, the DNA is TGTGCCAGCAGCTGGGGGTCTTCGAACACTGAAGCTTTCTTT. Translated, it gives CASSWGSSNTEAFF.

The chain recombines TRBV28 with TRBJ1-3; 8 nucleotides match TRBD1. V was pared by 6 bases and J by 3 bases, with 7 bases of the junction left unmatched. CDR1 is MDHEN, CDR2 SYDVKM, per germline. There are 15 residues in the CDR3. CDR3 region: CASSHDRGGGNTIYF. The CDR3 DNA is TGTGCCAGCAGCCACGACAGGGGAGGTGGAAACACCATATATTTT.

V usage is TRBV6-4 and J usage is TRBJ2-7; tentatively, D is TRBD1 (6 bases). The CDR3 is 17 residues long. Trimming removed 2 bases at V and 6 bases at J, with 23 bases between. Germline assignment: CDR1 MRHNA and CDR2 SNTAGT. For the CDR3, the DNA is TGTGCCAGCAGTGACCCGGTGTCACCGGGACACGGTGGCGAGCAGTACTTC. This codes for CASSDPVSPGHGGEQYF.

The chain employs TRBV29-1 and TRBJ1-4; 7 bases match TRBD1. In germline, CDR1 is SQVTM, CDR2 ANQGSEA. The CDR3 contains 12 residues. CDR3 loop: CVGGQLNEKLFF. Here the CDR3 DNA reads TGCGTGGGGGGACAGCTAAATGAAAAACTGTTTTTT.

The CDR3 region is CASSLDPRDRHYGYTF. In DNA, the CDR3 is TGTGCCAGCAGCTTAGATCCCCGGGACAGACACTATGGCTACACCTTC. This chain links TRBV11-2 with TRBJ1-2; 7 bases map to TRBD1. Germline V gives CDR1 SGHAT, CDR2 FQNNGV. Trimming took 0 bases from V and 3 from J; bases not matched to a gene: 7. This CDR3 is built from 16 residues.

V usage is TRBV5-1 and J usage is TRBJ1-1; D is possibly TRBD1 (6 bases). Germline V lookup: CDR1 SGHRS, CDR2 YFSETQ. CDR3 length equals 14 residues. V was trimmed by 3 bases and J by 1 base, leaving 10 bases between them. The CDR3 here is CASSWDIGNTEAFF. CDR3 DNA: TGCGCCAGCAGCTGGGACATTGGGAACACTGAAGCTTTCTTT.

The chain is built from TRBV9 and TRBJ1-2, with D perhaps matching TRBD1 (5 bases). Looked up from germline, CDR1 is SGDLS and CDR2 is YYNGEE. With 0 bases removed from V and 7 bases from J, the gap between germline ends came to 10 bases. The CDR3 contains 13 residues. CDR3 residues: CASSVVPGGGYTF. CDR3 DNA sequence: TGTGCCAGCAGCGTAGTCCCCGGGGGTGGCTACACCTTC.

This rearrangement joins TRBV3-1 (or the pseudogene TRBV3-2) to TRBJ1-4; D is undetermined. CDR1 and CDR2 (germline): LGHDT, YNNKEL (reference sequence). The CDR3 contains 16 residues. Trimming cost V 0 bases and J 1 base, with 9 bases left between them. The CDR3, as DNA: TGTGCCAGCAGCCAAGATCACGACAAAACTAATGAAAAACTGTTTTTT. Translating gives CASSQDHDKTNEKLFF.

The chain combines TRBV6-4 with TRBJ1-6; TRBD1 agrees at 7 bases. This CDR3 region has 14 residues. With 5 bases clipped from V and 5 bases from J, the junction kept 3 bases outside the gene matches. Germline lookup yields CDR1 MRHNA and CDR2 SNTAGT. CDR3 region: CASSPGTDNSPLHF. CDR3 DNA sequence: TGTGCCAGCAGTCCCGGGACAGATAATTCACCCCTCCACTTT.

The CDR3 is CASSPFYLGFSGNTIYF. The CDR3 region has the DNA TGCGCCAGCAGCCCCTTTTACCTAGGTTTCTCTGGAAACACCATATATTTT. The chain couples TRBV4-1 to TRBJ1-3; D is ambiguous. Germline CDR1 is MGHRA and CDR2 is YSYEKL. This CDR3 has 17 amino acids. V shed 4 bases and J shed 0 bases, with 16 bases lying between them.

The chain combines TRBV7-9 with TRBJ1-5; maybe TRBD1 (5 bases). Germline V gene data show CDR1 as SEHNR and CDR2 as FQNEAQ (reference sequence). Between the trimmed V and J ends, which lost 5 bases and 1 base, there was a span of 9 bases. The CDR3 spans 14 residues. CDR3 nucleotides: TGTGCCAGCAGCCGATCAGGGAGCAATCAGCCCCAGCATTTT. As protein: CASSRSGSNQPQHF.

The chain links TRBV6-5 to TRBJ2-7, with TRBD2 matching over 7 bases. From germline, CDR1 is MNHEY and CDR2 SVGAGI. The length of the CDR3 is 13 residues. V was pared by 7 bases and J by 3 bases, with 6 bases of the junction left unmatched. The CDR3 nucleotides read TGTGCCAGCATGCCTAGCGGAGGCTACGAGCAGTACTTC. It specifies CASMPSGGYEQYF.

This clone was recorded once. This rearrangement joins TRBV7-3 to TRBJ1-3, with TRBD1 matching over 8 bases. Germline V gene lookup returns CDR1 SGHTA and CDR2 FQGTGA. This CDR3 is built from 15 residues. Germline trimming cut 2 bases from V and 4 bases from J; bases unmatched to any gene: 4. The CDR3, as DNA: TGTGCCAGCAGCTTAGGACAGGGTGGGGGAAACACCATATATTTT. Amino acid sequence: CASSLGQGGGNTIYF. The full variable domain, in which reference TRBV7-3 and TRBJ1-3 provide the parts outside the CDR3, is GAGVSQTPSNKVTEKGKYVELRCDPISGHTALYWYRQSLGQGPEFLIYFQGTGAADDSGLPNDRFFAVRPEGSVSTLKIQRTERGDSAVYLCASSLGQGGGNTIYFGEGSWLTVV.

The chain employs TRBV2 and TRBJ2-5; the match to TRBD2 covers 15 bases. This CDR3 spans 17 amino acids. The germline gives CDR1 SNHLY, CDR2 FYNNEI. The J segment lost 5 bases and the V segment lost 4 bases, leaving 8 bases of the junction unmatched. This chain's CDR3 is CASSGGLAGGFGETQYF. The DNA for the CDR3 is TGTGCCAGCAGTGGGGGACTAGCGGGAGGATTTGGGGAGACCCAGTACTTC.

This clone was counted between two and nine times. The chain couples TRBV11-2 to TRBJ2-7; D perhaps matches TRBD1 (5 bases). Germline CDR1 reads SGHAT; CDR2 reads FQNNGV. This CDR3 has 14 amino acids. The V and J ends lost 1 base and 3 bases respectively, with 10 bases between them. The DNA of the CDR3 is TGTGCCAGCAGCTTAGCGGCAGGGAACTACGAGCAGTACTTC. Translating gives CASSLAAGNYEQYF. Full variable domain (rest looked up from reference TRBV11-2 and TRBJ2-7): EAGVAQSPRYKIIEKRQSVAFWCNPISGHATLYWYQQILGQGPKLLIQFQNNGVVDDSQLPKDRFSAERLKGVDSTLKIQPAKLEDSAVYLCASSLAAGNYEQYFGPGTRLTVT.

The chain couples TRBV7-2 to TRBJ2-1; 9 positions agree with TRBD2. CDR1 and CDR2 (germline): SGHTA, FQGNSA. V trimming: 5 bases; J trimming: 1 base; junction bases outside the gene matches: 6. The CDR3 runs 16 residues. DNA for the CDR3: TGTGCCAGCAGCCCTGGGACTAGCCGATCCTACAATGAGCAGTTCTTC. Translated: CASSPGTSRSYNEQFF.

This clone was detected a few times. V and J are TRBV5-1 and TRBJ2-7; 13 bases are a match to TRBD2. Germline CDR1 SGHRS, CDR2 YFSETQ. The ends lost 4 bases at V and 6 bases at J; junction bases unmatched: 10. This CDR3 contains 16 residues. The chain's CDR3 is CASSLRTGLAGVEQYF. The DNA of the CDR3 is TGCGCCAGCAGCCTCCGGACCGGACTAGCGGGAGTCGAGCAGTACTTC.

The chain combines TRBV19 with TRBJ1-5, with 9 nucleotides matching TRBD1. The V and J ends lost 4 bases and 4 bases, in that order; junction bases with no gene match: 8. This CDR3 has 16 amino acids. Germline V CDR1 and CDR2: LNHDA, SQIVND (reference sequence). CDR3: CASSKPSGTGNQPQHF. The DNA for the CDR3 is TGTGCCAGTAGTAAGCCCTCCGGGACAGGGAATCAGCCCCAGCATTTT.

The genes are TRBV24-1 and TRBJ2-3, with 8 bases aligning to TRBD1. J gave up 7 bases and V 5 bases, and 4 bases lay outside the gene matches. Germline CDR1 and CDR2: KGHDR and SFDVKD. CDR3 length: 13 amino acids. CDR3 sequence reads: CATSVTGGNTQYF. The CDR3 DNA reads TGTGCCACCAGTGTCACAGGGGGAAATACGCAGTATTTT.

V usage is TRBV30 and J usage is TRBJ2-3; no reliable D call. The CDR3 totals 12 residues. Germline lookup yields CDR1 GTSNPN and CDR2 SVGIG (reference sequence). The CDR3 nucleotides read TGTACTCTCGTGGACCGCACAGATACGCAGTATTTT. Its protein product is CTLVDRTDTQYF.